This T cell receptor (beta chain) was recovered during a study of OX40 agonist ivuxolimab in advanced cancers. Findings and caveats of the study: Compared with CD4+, CD8+ T cells on average had more expanded clones. What antigens the expanded peripheral T cells recognized was never established. In the 0.1-3.0 mg/kg groups, partial responders showed among the lowest expansion.

With regard to this clone: The antigen is unknown. One end of the junction varies from germline; a read error may be responsible.

TCRdb's copy holds only in-frame clones and misses some; the assay was immunoSEQ multiplex PCR. The top ten hold roughly 0.6% of the sample, which has roughly 53,000 clones, roughly 89% seen once. It was autoimmune disease history or systemic immunosuppression that excluded patients. The CDR3 has 12 residues. Per the germline V gene, CDR1 is SGHKS and CDR2 is YYEKEE (reference sequence). The sequence was obtained from an adult with an advanced solid tumor such as melanoma, head and neck, liver or kidney cancer. The sequences come from CD4+ or CD8+ T cells sorted from blood, collected in a trial of the OX40 agonist ivuxolimab. This sequence joins TRBV5-5 and TRBJ1-2; D remains ambiguous. The CDR3 loop is CASSLDLPRPYF. CDR3 coding DNA: TGTGCCAGCAGTCTGGATCTTCCCAGGCCATACTTC.